This T cell receptor beta chain was obtained from a study of neoadjuvant nivolumab and ipilimumab in lung cancer (dated by TCRdb to 2018 to 2021). For context, the study as a whole: Nivolumab was administered intravenously at 3 mg/kg on days 1, 15 and 29, and in the combination arm ipilimumab 1 mg/kg was added on day 1 only. The primary endpoint of the trial was the rate of major pathologic response (MPR) in the intention-to-treat population of each study arm. A total of just under 45 patients with operable NSCLC were treated in the trial, with some 23 randomized to nivolumab monotherapy and some 20 randomized to nivolumab plus ipilimumab. TCR repertoires were compared between pretherapy (baseline) peripheral blood and tumors resected at surgery after neoadjuvant immune checkpoint blockade. Matched pretherapy and resected tumor pairs were analyzed from seven patients, of whom four had been treated with nivolumab and three with nivolumab plus ipilimumab.

Library construction relied on the immunoSEQ multiplex PCR assay. The original methods were these. Repertoires were summarized by richness and clonality, and significantly expanded and contracted clones were identified between pre- and post-therapy samples. This is the immuneACCESS table as TCRdb keeps it, with only in-frame sequences that have V and J called. A part of the clones is gone; compared with another copy, unresolved V genes explain less than half, and the rest is unexplained. Clone size and the V and J calls come from that table; the DNA yielded D and trimming. This sample has some 25,000 clones in its table, and about three quarters of those were observed once. The top ten clones comprise over 15% of the sample. CDR3 length: 15 amino acids, cysteine to phenylalanine. The read is trimmed to its CDR3 DNA, 45 bases read in frame from base 1. V is pruned by 6 bases and J by 8 bases, leaving 10 bases of the junction without a gene match. The CDR1 and CDR2 encoded by the germline V gene are SGHTA and FQGNSA.

Broader findings and caveats from the paper: Richness in tumors resected after neoadjuvant therapy showed a positive correlation with pretherapy blood TCR richness (Spearman R ≈ 0.82). Resected tumors had greater TCR richness and clonality than tumor-adjacent uninvolved lung, and increases were observed in more dual-therapy-treated tumors. No significant correlation was found between TCR clonality and pathologic tumor regression, and only a single major-pathologic-response sample was available for the analysis of TCR clonality versus pathologic tumor regression. From pretherapy to surgery, tumor T-cell richness and clonality increased in three of three dual-therapy tumors but in only two of four nivolumab-treated tumors. A small number of samples was subjected to TCR sequencing.

Explained via the paper, the time point label denotes: at surgical resection after neoadjuvant nivolumab +/- ipilimumab. The samples were taken from NEOSTAR, a phase 2 randomized trial in operable NSCLC that tested neoadjuvant nivolumab or nivolumab plus ipilimumab, followed by surgery. Concerning this clone: The clone's antigen remains unknown. Base quality data are lacking; no much larger clone is found one base away.

The sequenced sample was tumor tissue, obtained after neoadjuvant nivolumab, alone or with ipilimumab, at or shortly before surgery. This TCR was recovered from an adult with non-small cell lung cancer. Recombination joined TRBV7-2 with TRBJ1-6; TRBD1 lines up with 7 middle nucleotides. The nucleotides read TGTGCCAGCAGACCTGAGGACAGGAGGGATTCACCCCTCCACTTT. Its protein is CASRPEDRRDSPLHF.